This TCR beta chain appears in the sequencing data of a study of blood T cell repertoires in COVID-19. Study overall: T cells, B-cell-depleted T cells, or PBMCs provided the cDNA or gDNA that served as material.

Authors' analysis steps: It was from reference gene primer amplification that nucleated cell counts were estimated. TCRdb keeps only in-frame clones here, not all; method: immunoSEQ multiplex PCR. Clone size and V and J calls were adopted from that table, with D and trimming inferred from the DNA. This sample has fewer than 300,000 clones, with under 90% found just once. Enrollees, about 18 to 89 years old, lived in 24 US areas. Recovered status in Cohort 3 required two negative PCRs, clearance, or symptom resolution. The source is a man aged 18 to 35 who had recovered from COVID-19. Sequencing used PBMCs or T cells enriched from blood (not recorded which).

This CDR3 reads CASSQVGGDSPLHF. The DNA for the CDR3 is TGTGCCAGCAGCCAGGTAGGGGGGGATTCACCCCTCCACTTT. This sequence joins TRBV3-1 (or the pseudogene TRBV3-2) and TRBJ1-6; weak D call: TRBD1 (6 bases). The CDR3 consists of 14 residues. The ends were cut back, 3 bases at V and 8 bases at J, with 11 bases in the middle. CDR1 and CDR2 from the germline V gene are LGHDT and YNNKEL (reference sequence).